Described below is a single T cell receptor (beta chain) sequence and its context. This clone occurred a few times. Its antigen specificity is not known. The junction departs from the called germline gene at one end, perhaps through a read error. The library was produced with the immunoSEQ multiplex PCR assay. For most patients, high-throughput TCR-beta CDR3 sequencing of genomic DNA was performed by Adaptive Biotechnologies. The authors' pipeline ran thus. TCR sequencing data were retrieved from Adaptive's ImmunoSEQ software for 15 to 20 patients, whereas a few other patients were processed with MiXCR and VDJtools. CDR3 nucleotide sequences shared between donor and recipient were removed because their origin could not be assigned. To count as alloreactive, a clone needed at least 2-fold expansion over unstimulated cells and a minimum CFSE-low frequency of 0.002% (template counts) or 0.001% (read counts). A clone was considered mappable if detected in the sequenced pre-transplant spleen, lymph node, or MLR CFSE-low populations of the donor or recipient. Cumulative frequency of alloreactive clones was calculated as a percentage of all sequences weighted by copy number. TCRdb limited this immuneACCESS table to in-frame rearrangements with V and J called. A share of clones is missing; checked studies link under half to unresolved V genes, and the rest is unexplained. V and J calls and clone size are as listed in that table; D and trimming were resolved from the DNA. Counted in this sample were 25,000 to 30,000 clones; 60% to 85% of them appeared once. Of the sample, approximately 3% is held by the ten largest clones.

To isolate intraepithelial and lamina propria lymphocytes from graft specimens, dithiothreitol, EDTA incubations and collagenase D digestion were used. Bulk TCR-beta sequencing was performed on serial intestinal graft biopsy specimens collected as late as 600 days after transplant. The entry originates in a study of graft-versus-host responses after intestinal transplantation (dated by TCRdb to the early 2020s). Study-wide context: Multivisceral, liver-intestinal, or isolated intestinal transplants were received by the recipients. All recipients received anti-thymocyte globulin induction followed by maintenance tacrolimus and steroids for 3 to 4 years. After intestinal transplantation, graft-versus-host and host-versus-graft alloreactive T cell clones were followed in the graft, circulation and bone marrow using bulk TCR-beta CDR3 sequencing. To identify alloreactive clones, pre-transplant mixed lymphocyte reaction products were sequenced and compared with unstimulated pre-transplant donor and recipient T cells. The cohort enrolled about two dozen intestinal transplant recipients, one of whom was a retransplant, and a few patients without pretransplant specimens were excluded. Donor T cell macrochimerism was defined as a peak of at least 4% donor T cells among recipient peripheral blood mononuclear cells. Rather than being sequenced by the commercial service, samples from three later patients were sequenced in-house on an Illumina MiSeq and processed with MiXCR. Study-wide conclusions, independent of this receptor: High GvH to HvG T cell clonal ratios were observed in the allografts of patients with donor T cell macrochimerism. Early after transplant, declines in HvG clones were associated with peak levels of circulating GvH clones. The conclusions were limited by the relatively low number and heterogeneity of the intestinal transplant patients. GvH clones were detected in recipient bone marrow, and some of these GvH clones were observed earlier in ileal mucosa or blood, consistent with an intestinal mucosal origin.

The CDR3, cysteine through phenylalanine, is 9 amino acids long. The DNA shown is the 27-base CDR3, in frame from base 1. The germline V gene (reference sequence) provides CDR1 PRHDT and CDR2 FYEKMQ. The clonotype comes from a human patient who received an intestinal transplant, so some T cells may come from the graft donor. The receptor chain draws on TRBV13 and TRBJ1-2; TRBD1 is possibly the D segment (5 matching bases). The sample was ileum tissue, taken 98 days after intestinal transplantation. The CDR3 region: CASSRPGDF. The DNA sequence follows: TGTGCCAGCAGCCGCCCGGGGGATTTC.